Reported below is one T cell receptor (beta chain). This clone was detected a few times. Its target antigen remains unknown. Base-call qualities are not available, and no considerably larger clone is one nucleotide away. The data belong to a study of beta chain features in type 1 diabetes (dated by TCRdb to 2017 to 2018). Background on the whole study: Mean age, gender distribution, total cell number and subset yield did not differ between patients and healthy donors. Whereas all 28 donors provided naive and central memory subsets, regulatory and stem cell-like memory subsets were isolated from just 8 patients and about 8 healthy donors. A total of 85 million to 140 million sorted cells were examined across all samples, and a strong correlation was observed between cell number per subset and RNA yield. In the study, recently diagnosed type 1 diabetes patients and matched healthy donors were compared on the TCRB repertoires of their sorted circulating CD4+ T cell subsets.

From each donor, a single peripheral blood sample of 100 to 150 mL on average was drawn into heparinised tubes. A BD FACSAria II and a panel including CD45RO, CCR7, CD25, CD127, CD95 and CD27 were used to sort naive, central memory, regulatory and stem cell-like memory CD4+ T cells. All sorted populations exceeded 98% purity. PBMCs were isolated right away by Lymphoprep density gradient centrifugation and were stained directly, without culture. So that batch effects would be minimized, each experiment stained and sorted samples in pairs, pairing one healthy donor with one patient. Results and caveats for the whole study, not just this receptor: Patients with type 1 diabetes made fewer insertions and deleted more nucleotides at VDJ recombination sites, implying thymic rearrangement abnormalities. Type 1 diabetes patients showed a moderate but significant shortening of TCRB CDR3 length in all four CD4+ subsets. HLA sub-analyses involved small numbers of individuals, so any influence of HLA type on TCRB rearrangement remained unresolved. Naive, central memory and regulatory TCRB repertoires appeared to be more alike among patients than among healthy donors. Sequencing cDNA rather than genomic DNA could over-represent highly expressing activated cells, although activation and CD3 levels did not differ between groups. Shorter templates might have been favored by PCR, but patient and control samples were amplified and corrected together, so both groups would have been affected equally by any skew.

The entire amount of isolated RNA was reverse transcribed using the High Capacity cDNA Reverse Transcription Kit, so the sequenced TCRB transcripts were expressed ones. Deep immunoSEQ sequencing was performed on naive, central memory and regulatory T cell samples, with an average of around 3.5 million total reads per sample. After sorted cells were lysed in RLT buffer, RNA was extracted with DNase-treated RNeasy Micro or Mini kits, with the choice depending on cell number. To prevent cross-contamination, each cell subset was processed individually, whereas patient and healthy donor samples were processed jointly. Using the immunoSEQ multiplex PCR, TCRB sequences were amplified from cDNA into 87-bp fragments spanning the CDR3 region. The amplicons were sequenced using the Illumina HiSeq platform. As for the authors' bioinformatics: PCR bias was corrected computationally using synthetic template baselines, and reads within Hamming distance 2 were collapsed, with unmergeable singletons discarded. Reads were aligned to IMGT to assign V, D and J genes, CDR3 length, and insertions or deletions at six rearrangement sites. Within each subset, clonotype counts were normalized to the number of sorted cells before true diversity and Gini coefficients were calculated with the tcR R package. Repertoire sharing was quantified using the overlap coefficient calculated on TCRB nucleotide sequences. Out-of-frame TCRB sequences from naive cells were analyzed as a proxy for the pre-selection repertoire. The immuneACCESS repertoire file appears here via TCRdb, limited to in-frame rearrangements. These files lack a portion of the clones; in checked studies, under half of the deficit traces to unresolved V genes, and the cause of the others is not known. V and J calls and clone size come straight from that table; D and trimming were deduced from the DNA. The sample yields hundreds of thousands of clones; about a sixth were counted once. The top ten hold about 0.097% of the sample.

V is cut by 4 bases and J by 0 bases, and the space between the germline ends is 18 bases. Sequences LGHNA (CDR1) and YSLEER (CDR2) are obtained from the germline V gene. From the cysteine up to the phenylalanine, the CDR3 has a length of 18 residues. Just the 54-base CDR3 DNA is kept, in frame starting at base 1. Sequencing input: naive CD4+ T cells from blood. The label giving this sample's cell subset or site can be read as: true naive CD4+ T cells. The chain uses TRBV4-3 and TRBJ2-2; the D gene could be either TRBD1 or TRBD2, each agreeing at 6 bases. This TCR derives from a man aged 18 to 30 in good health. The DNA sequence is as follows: TGCGCCAGCAGCCGCGTTAAAGGGGGGACATCGAACACCGGGGAGCTGTTTTTT. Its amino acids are CASSRVKGGTSNTGELFF.